The entry below describes one TCR beta chain. Germline CDR1 MNHNS, CDR2 SASEGT. The CDR3 runs to 13 residues. V shed 2 bases and J shed 12 bases, with 11 bases lying between them. This specimen belongs to a study of blood T cell repertoires in COVID-19. Study-level information: The United States, Italy and Spain provided the acute and convalescent COVID-19 samples. T cells, B-cell-depleted T cells, or PBMCs provided the cDNA or gDNA that served as material.

Study processing details: Reference gene primers were amplified, and this amplification served to estimate nucleated cell counts. Sequencing was performed with immunoSEQ multiplex PCR; in TCRdb, only in-frame clones are kept and a portion is missing. For V, J and clone size, that table is used; D and trimming come from the DNA. The sample shows approximately 220,000 clones, 82% of them seen only once. The sequenced material came from peripheral blood. The chain joins TRBV6-1 to TRBJ1-6; D uncertain. The receptor comes from a woman in her seventies with acute or convalescent COVID-19. CDR3: CASSENYGLPLHF. The DNA for the CDR3 is TGTGCCAGCAGTGAAAATTACGGTTTACCCCTCCACTTT.